The next 17 T cell receptor beta chains were all read from a single sample in a study of Ad26.COV2.S vaccination and SARS-CoV-2 variants. Treatment here: approximately 18 received Ad26.COV2.S at low or high dose, single or two shots; roughly five received placebo; per-sample allocation not given. Samples came from day 63 after the first vaccine or placebo injection. Assay used: immunoSEQ multiplex PCR; TCRdb lists only in-frame clones, some missing. The table has about 390,000 clones, about 92% seen once. The sample was peripheral blood, taken in a trial of Ad26.COV2.S vaccine versus placebo. The source of these receptors is a person aged 18-60 years who received the Ad26.COV2.S COVID-19 vaccine or a placebo.

The J gene is TRBJ1-1, the V gene TRBV27; D remains unclear. Germline CDR1 is MNHEY and CDR2 is SMNVEV (reference sequence). The CDR3 is 14 residues long. With 0 bases removed from V and 4 bases from J, the gap between germline ends came to 9 bases. CDR3 sequence (DNA): TGTGCCAGCAGTTTATCTGGTTTGGGCACTGAAGCTTTCTTT. The encoded protein is CASSLSGLGTEAFF.

The chain is built from TRBV6-5 and TRBJ1-6; the match to TRBD1 covers 8 bases. V trimming: 6 bases; J trimming: 8 bases; junction bases outside the gene matches: 3. The CDR3 runs to 13 residues. Germline V lookup: CDR1 MNHEY, CDR2 SVGAGI. The CDR3 DNA follows: TGTGCCAGCAGCGAGACAGGGGATTCACCCCTCCACTTT. Translated, it gives CASSETGDSPLHF.

This clone was seen just once. The rearrangement uses TRBV19 and TRBJ1-2; perhaps TRBD1 as D (6 bases). The germline V and J ends were trimmed by 4 bases and 6 bases, with 9 bases remaining between them. The CDR3 runs to 12 residues. Germline values: CDR1 LNHDA, CDR2 SQIVND (reference sequence). The chain's CDR3 is CASSRGLDGYTF. Here the CDR3 DNA reads TGTGCCAGTAGTAGGGGGCTCGATGGCTACACCTTC.

The gene calls are TRBV10-3 and TRBJ2-3, with D possibly being TRBD1 (6 bases). V gave up 3 bases and J gave up 13 bases, with 14 bases separating them. The CDR3 has 12 amino acids. Per germline, CDR1 ENHRY and CDR2 SYGVKD. The CDR3 bases are TGTGCCATCAGTGAATCCGGGACAAGCAAGTATTTT. Its translation is CAISESGTSKYF.

V and J are TRBV12-5 and TRBJ2-1; D remains ambiguous. Germline assignment: CDR1 LGHNT and CDR2 FRNRAP. V was cut by 2 bases and J by 5 bases, with 16 bases left in between. The CDR3 loop spans 16 amino acids. The CDR3 reads CASGLNVASLHNEQFF. For the CDR3, the DNA is TGTGCTAGTGGTTTGAATGTGGCAAGCCTTCACAATGAGCAGTTCTTC.

The rearrangement uses TRBV7-2 and TRBJ2-5; tentatively, D is TRBD1 or TRBD2 (5 bases each). Trimming removed 1 base from V and 4 bases from J, with 13 bases in between. The CDR3 extends over 15 amino acids. In germline, CDR1 is SGHTA, CDR2 FQGNSA. The CDR3 here is CASSLGGDGGETQYF. Here the CDR3 DNA reads TGTGCCAGCAGCTTAGGTGGGGACGGCGGAGAGACCCAGTACTTC.

J is TRBJ1-1 and V is TRBV29-1; D gene ambiguous. Germline CDR1 and CDR2: SQVTM and ANQGSEA. This CDR3 region has 10 residues. V was trimmed by 7 bases and J by 11 bases, leaving 14 bases between them. The CDR3 DNA reads as TGCAGCGCCTTGGCCGGGGTCGCTTTCTTT. Encoded protein: CSALAGVAFF.

The chain employs TRBV9 and TRBJ1-1; D call uncertain. Per the germline V gene, CDR1 is SGDLS and CDR2 is YYNGEE. CDR3 length: 12 amino acids. Trimming took off 7 bases at V and 0 bases at J, with 7 bases between the two ends. The chain's CDR3 is CASQAMNTEAFF. The CDR3 DNA follows: TGTGCCAGCCAAGCTATGAACACTGAAGCTTTCTTT.

The chain couples TRBV28 to TRBJ1-2, with unresolved D. The V end lost 7 bases, the J end lost 8 bases, and 17 bases lay between the germline ends. The germline CDR1 and CDR2 sequences are MDHEN and SYDVKM. This CDR3 region has 13 residues. The CDR3 nucleotides read TGTGCCAGCAAACTTGTGGATTCGGACGGCTACACCTTC. Encoded protein: CASKLVDSDGYTF.

The chain combines TRBV19 with TRBJ2-2, with no clear D. The CDR3 is made up of 19 amino acids. V lost 3 bases and J 6 bases, leaving 26 bases between the germline ends. CDR1 and CDR2 from the germline V gene are LNHDA and SQIVND (reference sequence). CDR3: CASSIPPLLARARAGELFF. The CDR3 DNA reads as TGTGCCAGTAGTATTCCCCCCCTCCTCGCCCGCGCGCGAGCCGGGGAGCTGTTTTTT. The entire variable domain, with the rest obtained from reference TRBV19 and TRBJ2-2, is as follows: DGGITQSPKYLFRKEGQNVTLSCEQNLNHDAMYWYRQDPGQGLRLIYYSQIVNDFQKGDIAEGYSVSREKKESFPLTVTSAQKNPTAFYLCASSIPPLLARARAGELFFGEGSRLTVL.

The genes are TRBV6-5 and TRBJ2-1, with 8 nucleotides matching TRBD2. Germline loops: CDR1 MNHEY, CDR2 SVGAGI. The CDR3 has 15 amino acids. Trimming at V came to 7 bases and at J to 4 bases, leaving 9 bases not matched to a gene. CDR3: CASTGVAGPYNEQFF. The CDR3 region has the DNA TGTGCCAGCACCGGCGTAGCGGGACCTTACAATGAGCAGTTCTTC.

The chain recombines TRBV29-1 with TRBJ2-1, with a weak D call TRBD2 (5 bases). V was pared by 4 bases and J by 2 bases, with 9 bases between. The germline gives CDR1 SQVTM, CDR2 ANQGSEA. The CDR3 extends over 13 amino acids. This CDR3 is CSVGGLAYNEQFF. The CDR3, as DNA: TGCAGCGTTGGAGGACTTGCCTACAATGAGCAGTTCTTC.

The genes are TRBV6-5 and TRBJ1-3; D gene ambiguous. This CDR3 region has 15 residues. V lost 7 bases and J 6 bases, leaving 19 bases between the germline ends. Germline lookup yields CDR1 MNHEY and CDR2 SVGAGI. CDR3 residues: CASTSGASGTNTIYF. The CDR3 coding sequence is TGTGCCAGCACCTCAGGAGCGTCAGGCACAAACACCATATATTTT.

The rearrangement uses TRBV30 and TRBJ2-3, with D possibly TRBD2 on 5 matching bases. Trimming cost V 0 bases and J 9 bases, with 10 bases left between them. In germline, CDR1 is GTSNPN, CDR2 SVGIG (reference sequence). The length of the CDR3 is 12 residues. This chain's CDR3 is CAWSVPGYTQYF. The CDR3 DNA follows: TGTGCCTGGAGTGTACCGGGGTACACGCAGTATTTT.

The J gene is TRBJ2-2, the V gene TRBV21-1; no DNA check was done on the table's D call, TRBD2. TRBV21-1 is marked as a pseudogene. The CDR3 sequence is 15 residues long. CDR3 bases: TGTGCCAGCAGCAAAGCGGGGGGGAACACCGGGGAGCTGTTTTTT. Translation gives CASSKAGGNTGELFF.

In its sample, this clone was seen a few times. The chain has TRBV19 and TRBJ2-7, with D possibly TRBD2 on 5 matching bases. The germline V gene encodes CDR1 LNHDA and CDR2 SQIVND (reference sequence). Trimming removed 5 bases from V and 4 bases from J, with 12 bases in between. The CDR3 is 13 residues long. The CDR3 loop is CASSPRGAYEQYF. CDR3 in DNA: TGTGCCAGTAGTCCACGGGGAGCTTACGAGCAGTACTTC.

The chain recombines TRBV6-2 or TRBV6-3 with TRBJ2-7, with D unclear. The V end was cut by 2 bases, the J end by 1 base, with 12 bases between. CDR1 and CDR2 (germline): MNHEY, SVGEGT. This CDR3 has 15 amino acids. The chain's CDR3 is CASSYLDGPSYEQYF. In DNA form, the CDR3 reads TGTGCCAGCAGTTACCTGGACGGACCATCCTACGAGCAGTACTTC.